One and the same sample provided the 21 T cell receptor beta chains below, sequenced in a study of blood T cell repertoires in COVID-19. This table comes from immunoSEQ multiplex PCR, and its TCRdb copy is limited to in-frame clones, with some not included. Among tens of thousands of clones listed, less than 85% were seen once. The specimen sequenced was peripheral blood. These receptors all stem from a man between 65 and 80 years old with acute or convalescent COVID-19.

The chain combines TRBV13 with TRBJ2-1, with 9 positions matching TRBD2. This CDR3 is 21 amino acids long. Germline trimming cut 1 base from V and 4 bases from J; bases unmatched to any gene: 20. CDR1 is PRHDT, CDR2 FYEKMQ, per germline (reference sequence). This CDR3 reads CASSLVGSSGGHHQLYNEQFF. For the CDR3, the DNA is TGTGCCAGCAGCTTAGTAGGTAGTAGCGGGGGCCACCATCAACTTTACAATGAGCAGTTCTTC.

V gene TRBV15 combines with J gene TRBJ2-7; 7 nucleotides agree with TRBD2. CDR3 length: 14 residues. The germline gives CDR1 LNHNV, CDR2 YYDKDF (reference sequence). J was trimmed by 4 bases and V by 0 bases; bases with no gene match: 3. As DNA, the CDR3 is TGTGCCACCAGCAGAGAGACTAGCCAATACGAGCAGTACGTC. It yields the protein CATSRETSQYEQYV.

The CDR3 nucleotides are TGCGCCAGCAGCGTCGCAGGGGGCGAATATGGCTACACCTTC. As protein: CASSVAGGEYGYTF. This chain joins TRBV5-1 and TRBJ1-2; 8 bases are a match to TRBD1. The V gene's germline CDR1 is SGHRS and CDR2 YFSETQ. This CDR3 spans 14 amino acids. J was trimmed by 5 bases and V by 4 bases; bases with no gene match: 7.

The chain uses TRBV5-1 and TRBJ2-1; D not certain. V was shortened by 0 bases and J by 5 bases, with 15 bases between the two germline ends. This CDR3 has 16 residues. Looked up from germline, CDR1 is SGHRS and CDR2 is YFSETQ. CDR3 amino acids: CASSLALQPPNNEQFF. Here the CDR3 DNA reads TGCGCCAGCAGCTTGGCCCTACAGCCTCCTAACAATGAGCAGTTCTTC.

This rearrangement joins TRBV7-9 to TRBJ2-7, with D maybe TRBD1 (5 bases). CDR1 and CDR2 from the germline V gene are SEHNR and FQNEAQ (reference sequence). Trimming pared 5 bases from V and 2 bases from J, leaving 16 bases between. The CDR3 contains 15 residues. CDR3 loop: CASSPYKGVPYEQYV. The CDR3 coding sequence is TGTGCCAGCAGCCCGTATAAAGGGGTCCCCTACGAGCAGTACGTC.

The chain uses TRBV6-6 and TRBJ1-4; D is undetermined. Between the trimmed V and J ends, which lost 6 bases and 0 bases, there was a span of 11 bases. The CDR3 is 15 amino acids. The V gene's germline CDR1 is MNHNY and CDR2 SVGAGI (reference sequence). Here the CDR3 reads CASRPDGATNEKLFF. In DNA form, the CDR3 reads TGTGCCAGCAGGCCGGACGGGGCAACTAATGAAAAACTGTTTTTT.

This clone was found a few times. The rearrangement joins TRBV11-2 to TRBJ1-2, with D maybe TRBD1 (6 bases). This CDR3 region has 18 residues. The V gene lost 1 base and the J gene lost 2 bases, with 20 bases spanning the gap. The germline CDR1 and CDR2 sequences are SGHAT and FQNNGV. The CDR3 is CASSLGKLRQAANYGYTF. In DNA, the CDR3 is TGTGCCAGCAGCTTAGGGAAGCTTCGACAGGCGGCAAACTATGGCTACACCTTC.

CDR3 protein: CASSGQLNTEAFF. The CDR3 coding sequence is TGTGCCAGCAGCGGACAGCTGAACACTGAAGCTTTCTTT. J is TRBJ1-1 and V is TRBV28; D perhaps matches TRBD1 (6 bases). Trimming stripped 6 bases from V and 0 bases from J, with 8 bases between. The CDR3 sequence is 13 residues long. Germline loops: CDR1 MDHEN, CDR2 SYDVKM.

The chain carries TRBV2 and TRBJ2-5, with 9 bases aligning to TRBD2. Trimming cost V 4 bases and J 2 bases; bases outside gene matches: 5. This CDR3 has 15 residues. CDR1 and CDR2 (germline): SNHLY, FYNNEI. The CDR3 spells CASSVSSGRQETQYF. For the CDR3, the DNA is TGTGCCAGCAGTGTTTCGAGCGGGAGGCAAGAGACCCAGTACTTC. Full variable domain (rest looked up from reference TRBV2 and TRBJ2-5): EPEVTQTPSHQVTQMGQEVILRCVPISNHLYFYWYRQILGQKVEFLVSFYNNEISEKSEIFDDQFSVERPDGSNFTLKIRSTKLEDSAMYFCASSVSSGRQETQYFGPGTRLLVL.

This clone was counted a single time. The chain uses TRBV5-1 and TRBJ2-1, with 9 bases matching TRBD1. V trimming: 5 bases; J trimming: 6 bases; junction bases outside the gene matches: 12. Germline V lookup: CDR1 SGHRS, CDR2 YFSETQ. The CDR3 covers 16 residues. DNA for the CDR3: TGCGCCAGCAGGAACTTCGGACAGGGGAACGTCAATGAGCAGTTCTTC. Protein: CASRNFGQGNVNEQFF.

This clone was detected once. V gene TRBV10-2 combines with J gene TRBJ1-2, with D uncertain. This CDR3 has 13 residues. V lost 0 bases, J lost 4 bases, and 6 bases lay in between. CDR1 and CDR2 from the germline V gene are WSHSY and SAAADI. CDR3 residues: CASSESSGYGYTF. The CDR3 nucleotides read TGCGCCAGCAGTGAGTCGAGCGGCTATGGCTACACCTTC.

This clone was detected once. The rearrangement links TRBV6-5 to TRBJ1-1, with 8 bases identical to TRBD1. Germline V lookup: CDR1 MNHEY, CDR2 SVGAGI. Trimming removed 7 bases from V and 1 base from J; junction bases left unmatched: 8. This CDR3 has 15 amino acids. The CDR3 protein is CASTRRGQGNTEAFF. The CDR3 bases are TGTGCCAGCACCCGCAGGGGGCAGGGGAACACTGAAGCTTTCTTT.

This clone was observed a few times. The gene calls are TRBV19 and TRBJ2-7; D remains unclear. Germline V gene data show CDR1 as LNHDA and CDR2 as SQIVND (reference sequence). The V gene lost 5 bases and the J gene lost 5 bases, with 7 bases spanning the gap. This CDR3 has 11 amino acids. CDR3 sequence (DNA): TGTGCCAGTAGTCTCGTCGACGAGCAGTACTTC. Encoded protein: CASSLVDEQYF.

The CDR3 loop reads CASSLGYNLGGETQYF. The CDR3 DNA is TGCGCCAGCAGCTTGGGCTACAACTTGGGAGGGGAGACCCAGTACTTC. The chain is built from TRBV5-1 and TRBJ2-5; 7 bases map to TRBD2. Trimming removed 0 bases from V and 5 bases from J; junction bases left unmatched: 10. The CDR3 loop spans 16 amino acids. Per the germline V gene, CDR1 is SGHRS and CDR2 is YFSETQ. Variable domain in full (rest from reference TRBV5-1 and TRBJ2-5): KAGVTQTPRYLIKTRGQQVTLSCSPISGHRSVSWYQQTPGQGLQFLFEYFSETQRNKGNFPGRFSGRQFSNSRSEMNVSTLELGDSALYLCASSLGYNLGGETQYFGPGTRLLVL.

V and J are TRBV15 and TRBJ2-3; D possibly corresponds to TRBD2 (6 bases). The CDR3 has 17 amino acids. The germline V gene encodes CDR1 LNHNV and CDR2 YYDKDF (reference sequence). V was pared by 3 bases and J by 5 bases, with 21 bases between. The CDR3 protein is CATSSGGRRGDQDTQYF. As DNA, the CDR3 is TGTGCCACCAGCAGCGGGGGTCGAAGAGGGGATCAAGATACGCAGTATTTT.

The chain carries TRBV6-5 and TRBJ2-7; tentatively, D is TRBD2 (7 bases). Germline lookup yields CDR1 MNHEY and CDR2 SVGAGI. Trimming shortened V by 6 bases and J by 3 bases, and 18 bases separated the two germline ends. The CDR3 is 15 amino acids. The CDR3 DNA reads TGTGCCAGCAGCCTCCGCGGGGGCCCGAGCTACGAGCAGTACTTC. Its translation is CASSLRGGPSYEQYF.

This clone was detected only once. The rearrangement uses TRBV6-5 and TRBJ2-1, with 10 positions matching TRBD2. The germline V gene encodes CDR1 MNHEY and CDR2 SVGAGI. Trimming at V came to 5 bases and at J to 8 bases, leaving 6 bases not matched to a gene. The CDR3 has 14 amino acids. The CDR3 region is CASSLSGGAYEQFF. For the CDR3, the DNA is TGTGCCAGCAGTCTCAGCGGGGGGGCTTATGAGCAGTTCTTC.

The chain links TRBV7-3 to TRBJ1-1; D might be TRBD1 (5 bases). V was shortened by 3 bases and J by 1 base, with 6 bases between the two germline ends. The CDR3 spans 13 residues. CDR1 is SGHTA, CDR2 FQGTGA, per germline. CDR3: CASSLTANTEAFF. CDR3 nucleotide sequence: TGTGCCAGCAGCTTGACAGCGAACACTGAAGCTTTCTTT.

This clone was seen a few times. The chain carries TRBV18 and TRBJ2-2, with a weak D call TRBD1 (5 bases). In germline, CDR1 is KGHSH, CDR2 LQKENI. V was clipped by 2 bases and J by 2 bases, with 12 bases between them. This CDR3 comprises 16 residues. The CDR3 DNA reads TGTGCCAGCTCACCAGGCGACAGTCCCAACACCGGGGAGCTGTTTTTT. Its protein is CASSPGDSPNTGELFF.

The chain employs TRBV4-1 and TRBJ2-2; 13 bases agree with TRBD2. CDR1 is MGHRA, CDR2 YSYEKL, per germline. V trimming: 4 bases; J trimming: 7 bases; junction bases outside the gene matches: 3. The CDR3 length is 15 residues. CDR3: CASSPTSGRIGELFF. The CDR3 DNA reads TGCGCCAGCAGCCCGACTAGCGGGAGGATCGGGGAGCTGTTTTTT.

J is TRBJ2-5 and V is TRBV20-1; unclear D gene. The V end was cut by 3 bases, the J end by 3 bases, with 8 bases between. The germline V gene encodes CDR1 DFQATT and CDR2 SNEGSKA (reference sequence). The CDR3 runs to 12 residues. CDR3 region: CSASFLKETQYF. The CDR3 bases are TGCAGTGCTAGTTTCCTAAAAGAGACCCAGTACTTC.